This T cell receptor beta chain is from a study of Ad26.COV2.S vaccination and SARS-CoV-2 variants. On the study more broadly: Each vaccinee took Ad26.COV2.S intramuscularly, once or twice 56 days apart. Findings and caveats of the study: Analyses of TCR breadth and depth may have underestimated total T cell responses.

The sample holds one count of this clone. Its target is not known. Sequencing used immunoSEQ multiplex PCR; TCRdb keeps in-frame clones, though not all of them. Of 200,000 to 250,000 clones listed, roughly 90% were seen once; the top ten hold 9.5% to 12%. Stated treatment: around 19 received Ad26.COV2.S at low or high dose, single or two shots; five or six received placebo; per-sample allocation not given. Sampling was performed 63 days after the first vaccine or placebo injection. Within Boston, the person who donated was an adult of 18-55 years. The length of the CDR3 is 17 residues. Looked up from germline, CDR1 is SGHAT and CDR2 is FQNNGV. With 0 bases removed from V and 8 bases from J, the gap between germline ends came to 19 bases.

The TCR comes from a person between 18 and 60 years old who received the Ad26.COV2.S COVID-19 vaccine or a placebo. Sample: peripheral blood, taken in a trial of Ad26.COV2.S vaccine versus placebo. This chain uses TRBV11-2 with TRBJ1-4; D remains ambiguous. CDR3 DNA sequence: TGTGCCAGCAGCTTAGAATTGGGATCGAGGATAGGGGAAAAACTGTTTTTT. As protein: CASSLELGSRIGEKLFF. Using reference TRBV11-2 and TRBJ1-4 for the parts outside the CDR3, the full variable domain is EAGVAQSPRYKIIEKRQSVAFWCNPISGHATLYWYQQILGQGPKLLIQFQNNGVVDDSQLPKDRFSAERLKGVDSTLKIQPAKLEDSAVYLCASSLELGSRIGEKLFFGSGTQLSVL.